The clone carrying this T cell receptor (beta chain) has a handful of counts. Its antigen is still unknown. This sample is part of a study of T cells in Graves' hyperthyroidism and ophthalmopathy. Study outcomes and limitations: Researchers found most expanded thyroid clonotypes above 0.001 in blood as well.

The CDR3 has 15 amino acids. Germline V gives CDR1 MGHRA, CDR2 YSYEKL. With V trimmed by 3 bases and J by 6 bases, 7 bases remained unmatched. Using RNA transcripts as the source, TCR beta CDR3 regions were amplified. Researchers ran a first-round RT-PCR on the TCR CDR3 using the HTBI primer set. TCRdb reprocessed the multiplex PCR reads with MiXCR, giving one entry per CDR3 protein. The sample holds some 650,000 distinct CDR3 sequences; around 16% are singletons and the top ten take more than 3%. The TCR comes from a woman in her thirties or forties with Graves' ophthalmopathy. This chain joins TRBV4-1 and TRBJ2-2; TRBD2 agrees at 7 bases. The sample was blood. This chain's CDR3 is CASSHRLADAGELFF. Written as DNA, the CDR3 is TGCGCCAGCAGCCATAGACTAGCTGATGCCGGGGAGCTGTTTTTT.